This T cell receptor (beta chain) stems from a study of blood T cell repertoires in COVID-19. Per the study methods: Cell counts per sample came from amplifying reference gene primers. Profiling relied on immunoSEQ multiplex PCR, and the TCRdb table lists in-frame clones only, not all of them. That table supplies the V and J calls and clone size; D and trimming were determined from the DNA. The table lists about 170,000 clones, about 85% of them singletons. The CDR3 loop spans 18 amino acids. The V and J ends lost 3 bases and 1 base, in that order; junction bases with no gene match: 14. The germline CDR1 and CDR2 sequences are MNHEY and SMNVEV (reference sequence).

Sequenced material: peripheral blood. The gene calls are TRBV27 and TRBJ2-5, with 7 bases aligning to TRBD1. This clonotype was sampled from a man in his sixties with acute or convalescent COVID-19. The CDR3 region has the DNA TGTGCCAGCAGTTTCGCCTCCTCTTACAGGGGACCCCAAGAGACCCAGTACTTC. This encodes CASSFASSYRGPQETQYF.